This T cell receptor (beta chain) was identified in a study of cytomegalovirus exposure and HLA in healthy donors. The germline gives CDR1 MGHRA, CDR2 YSYEKL. The CDR3 sequence is 16 residues long. V gave up 4 bases and J gave up 5 bases, with 20 bases separating them. Both 60 Vbeta primers and 13 Jbeta primers went into the PCR. Libraries were prepared by immunoSEQ multiplex PCR; TCRdb keeps only in-frame clonotypes and omits some of them. Seen here are approximately 180,000 clones, approximately 72% observed once, and the top ten hold less than 2.5%. The TCR comes from a human donor in good health. This chain uses TRBV4-1 with TRBJ2-5; the D gene is possibly TRBD2 (6 bases). The specimen was PBMCs. The CDR3 DNA reads TGCGCCAGCAGCCCCCTCCAGGGACTCGGTATCGAGACCCAGTACTTC. Translation: CASSPLQGLGIETQYF.